Listed below are T cell receptor beta chains from one sample, sequenced in a study of blood T cell repertoires in COVID-19. Sequencing was performed with immunoSEQ multiplex PCR; in TCRdb, only in-frame clones are kept and a portion is missing. The sample carries under 300,000 clones, 70% to 90% recorded once. Sample: peripheral blood. The source of these receptors is a woman aged 40 to 50 with acute or convalescent COVID-19. CDR3s include the opening cysteine and the closing phenylalanine or tryptophan. Each record gives: J gene, D gene, V gene, clone size, CDR3 DNA, CDR3 protein. The D gene is left open where the match is weak. Expanded clones are given a class, and other clones once, few, many or no size at all.

j_call: TRBJ1-1; d_call: NA; v_call: TRBV5-1; clone_size: NA; cdr3_nt: TGCGCCAGCAGCCCCCAGGGAGGGAACACTGAAGCTTTCTTT; cdr3_aa: CASSPQGGNTEAFF
j_call: TRBJ1-4; d_call: NA; v_call: TRBV7-2; clone_size: NA; cdr3_nt: TGTGCCAGCAGCTTTTCTAGAGCAGCTAATGAAAAACTGTTTTTT; cdr3_aa: CASSFSRAANEKLFF
j_call: TRBJ1-6; d_call: NA; v_call: TRBV5-1; clone_size: NA; cdr3_nt: TGCGCCAGCAGCTTGAGGGAGCCCTTTAATTCACCCCTCCACTTT; cdr3_aa: CASSLREPFNSPLHF
j_call: TRBJ2-1; d_call: TRBD1; v_call: TRBV7-9; clone_size: once; cdr3_nt: TGTGCCAGCAGCCCACTACAGGGGAAGGACGTTCATGAGCAGTTCTTC; cdr3_aa: CASSPLQGKDVHEQFF
j_call: TRBJ1-2; d_call: TRBD1; v_call: TRBV3-1/TRBV3-2; clone_size: NA; cdr3_nt: TGTGCCAGCACACAGGGGGCGAACTATGGCTACACCTTC; cdr3_aa: CASTQGANYGYTF
j_call: TRBJ2-3; d_call: TRBD1; v_call: TRBV25-1; clone_size: once; cdr3_nt: TGTGCCAGCAGTGGTTGGGGACAGGTTAGCACAGATACGCAGTATTTT; cdr3_aa: CASSGWGQVSTDTQYF
j_call: TRBJ1-2; d_call: TRBD1; v_call: TRBV9; clone_size: once; cdr3_nt: TGTGCCAGCAGCCTCAGACAGGGGTTTGGCTACACCTTC; cdr3_aa: CASSLRQGFGYTF
j_call: TRBJ2-5; d_call: NA; v_call: TRBV3-1/TRBV3-2; clone_size: NA; cdr3_nt: TGTGCCAGCAGCCAGGGGGGTAGGGAGACCCAGTACTTC; cdr3_aa: CASSQGGRETQYF
j_call: TRBJ2-1; d_call: NA; v_call: TRBV24-1; clone_size: NA; cdr3_nt: TGTGCCACCAGTAGACTCTCGGGGAATGAGCAGTTCTTC; cdr3_aa: CATSRLSGNEQFF
j_call: TRBJ1-3; d_call: NA; v_call: TRBV11-2; clone_size: few; cdr3_nt: TGTGCCAGCAGCCCCCACAGGTTCTCTGGAAACACCATATATTTT; cdr3_aa: CASSPHRFSGNTIYF
j_call: TRBJ1-2; d_call: NA; v_call: TRBV4-1; clone_size: NA; cdr3_nt: TGCGCCAGCAGCCAAGGCCGGTTAACCGACTATGGCTACACCTTC; cdr3_aa: CASSQGRLTDYGYTF
j_call: TRBJ2-1; d_call: TRBD2; v_call: TRBV10-3; clone_size: NA; cdr3_nt: TGTGCCATCAAGAATAGCGGGGGGGTACATGAGCAGTTCTTC; cdr3_aa: CAIKNSGGVHEQFF